This T cell receptor (beta chain) derives from a study of graft-versus-host responses after intestinal transplantation. Study at large: Transplantation in recipients was multivisceral, liver-intestinal, or isolated intestinal. Anti-thymocyte globulin induction was given to all recipients, followed by tacrolimus and steroids for around three years.

As regards this clone: Its cognate antigen is unknown.

Notes on the study in general: GvH clonotypes were identified within recipient marrow, with a subset emerging first in ileum or blood. Researchers found peak circulating GvH clone levels linked to early post-transplant HvG declines.

From germline, CDR1 is SGHRS and CDR2 YFSETQ. The CDR3 consists of 14 residues. V lost 4 bases, J lost 0 bases, and 9 bases lay in between. TCRdb keeps only in-frame clones here, not all; method: immunoSEQ multiplex PCR. Among roughly 99,000 clones listed, approximately 90% were seen once. This receptor was taken from a human donor who was the organ donor for an intestinal transplant. Sequenced here: unstimulated CD4+ T cells sorted from spleen or lymph node cells, sampled before transplant. The rearrangement joins TRBV5-1 to TRBJ2-3; D might be TRBD1 (5 bases). The CDR3 nucleotides are TGCGCCAGCAGCGCGACAGTGAGCACAGATACGCAGTATTTT. Translation gives CASSATVSTDTQYF.